This paragraph reports one TCR beta chain. Its specificity is not known. The CDR3 runs to 12 residues. The germline V and J ends were trimmed by 9 bases and 0 bases, with 9 bases remaining between them. Germline V CDR1 and CDR2: SGHDN, FVKESK. Sequenced by immunoSEQ multiplex PCR; TCRdb stores in-frame clones only, minus some. The sample shows about 110,000 clones, 90% of them seen only once. Both about-4-week and about-12-week second-dose recipients were combined. The data were obtained in a study of T cell responses to AZD1222 COVID-19 vaccine. Study results and limitations: Most donors were white British, females outnumbered males, and clonal diversity was possibly underestimated. Following two doses of AZD1222, Spike-specific TCR breadth and depth rose.

The sample was peripheral blood, taken 28 days after the second AZD1222 dose. The TCR sequence derives from an adult who received the AZD1222 COVID-19 vaccine. The J gene is TRBJ2-7, the V gene TRBV14; D is ambiguous. This chain's CDR3 is CASGQVSYEQYF. The CDR3 nucleotides are TGTGCCAGTGGGCAGGTCTCCTACGAGCAGTACTTC. Based on the CDR3 plus reference TRBV14 and TRBJ2-7, the full variable domain is EAGVTQFPSHSVIEKGQTVTLRCDPISGHDNLYWYRRVMGKEIKFLLHFVKESKQDESGMPNNRFLAERTGGTYSTLKVQPAELEDSGVYFCASGQVSYEQYFGPGTRLTVT.